The present entry profiles one T cell receptor beta chain with its context. The antigen is unknown. The V gene's germline CDR1 is SGHAT and CDR2 FQNNGV. After removal of 5 bases from V and 5 bases from J, the junction contained 9 bases not matched to a gene. The CDR3 covers 14 residues. Here immunoSEQ multiplex PCR was the method, and the copy in TCRdb shows in-frame clones only, minus some. Seen here are some 20,000 clones, approximately 81% observed once, and the top ten hold roughly 7.9%. The sample originates from a study of cytotoxic CD8 clonotypes in ibrutinib-treated CLL. Study-wide points: There were few public clonotypes, and on treatment they contracted or stayed stable.

The clonotype was recovered from a human donor with chronic lymphocytic leukemia. Sequences were derived from PBMCs, sampled before ibrutinib treatment. The chain is built from TRBV11-2 and TRBJ2-7, with 7 bases that match TRBD1. CDR3 sequence (DNA): TGTGCCAGCAGCACCTTGACAGGGTCCAACGAGCAGTACTTC. This sequence encodes CASSTLTGSNEQYF. The full variable domain, completed using reference TRBV11-2 and TRBJ2-7, is EAGVAQSPRYKIIEKRQSVAFWCNPISGHATLYWYQQILGQGPKLLIQFQNNGVVDDSQLPKDRFSAERLKGVDSTLKIQPAKLEDSAVYLCASSTLTGSNEQYFGPGTRLTVT.